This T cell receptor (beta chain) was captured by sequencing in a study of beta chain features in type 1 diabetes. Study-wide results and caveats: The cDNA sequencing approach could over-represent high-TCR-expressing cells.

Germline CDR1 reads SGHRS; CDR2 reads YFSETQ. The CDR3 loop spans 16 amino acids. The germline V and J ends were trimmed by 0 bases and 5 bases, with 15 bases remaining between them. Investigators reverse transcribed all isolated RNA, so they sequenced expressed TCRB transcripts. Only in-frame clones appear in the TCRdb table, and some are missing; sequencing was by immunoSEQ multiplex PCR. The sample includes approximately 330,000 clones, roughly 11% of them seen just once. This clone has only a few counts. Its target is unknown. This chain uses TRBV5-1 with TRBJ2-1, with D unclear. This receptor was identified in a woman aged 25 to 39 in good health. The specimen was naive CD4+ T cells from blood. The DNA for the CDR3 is TGCGCCAGCAGCTTGGTTGTCGCGGCAGCAAACAATGAGCAGTTCTTC. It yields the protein CASSLVVAAANNEQFF.